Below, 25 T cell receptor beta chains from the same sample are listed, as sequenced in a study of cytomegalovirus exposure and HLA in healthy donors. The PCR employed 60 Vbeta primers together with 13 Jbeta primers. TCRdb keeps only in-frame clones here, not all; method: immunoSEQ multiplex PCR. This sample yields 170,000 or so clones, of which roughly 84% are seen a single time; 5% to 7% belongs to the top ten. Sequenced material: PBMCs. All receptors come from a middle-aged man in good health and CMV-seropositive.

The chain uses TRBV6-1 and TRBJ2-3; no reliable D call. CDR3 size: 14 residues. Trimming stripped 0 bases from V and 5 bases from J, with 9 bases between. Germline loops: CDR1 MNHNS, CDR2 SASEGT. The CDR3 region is CASSEATRVDTQYF. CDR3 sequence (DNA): TGTGCCAGCAGTGAAGCTACCCGGGTAGATACGCAGTATTTT.

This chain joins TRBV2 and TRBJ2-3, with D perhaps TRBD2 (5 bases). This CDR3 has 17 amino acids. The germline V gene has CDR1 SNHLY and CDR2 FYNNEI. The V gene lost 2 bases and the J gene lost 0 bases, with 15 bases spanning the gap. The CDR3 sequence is CASSELTIQASTDTQYF. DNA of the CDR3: TGTGCCAGCAGTGAACTGACTATTCAAGCTAGCACAGATACGCAGTATTTT.

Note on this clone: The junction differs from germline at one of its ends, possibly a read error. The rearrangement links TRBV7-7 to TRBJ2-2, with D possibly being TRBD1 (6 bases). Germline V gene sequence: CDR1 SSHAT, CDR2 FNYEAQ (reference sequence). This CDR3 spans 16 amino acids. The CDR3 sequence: CASSFEQGWDTGELFF. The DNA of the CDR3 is TGTGCTAGCAGCTTCGAACAGGGTTGGGATACCGGGGAGCTGTTTTTT.

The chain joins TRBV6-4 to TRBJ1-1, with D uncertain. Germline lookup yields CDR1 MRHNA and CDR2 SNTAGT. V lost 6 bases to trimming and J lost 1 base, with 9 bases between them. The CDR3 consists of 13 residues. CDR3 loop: CASSRERNTEAFF. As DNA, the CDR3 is TGTGCCAGCAGCCGGGAGAGGAACACTGAAGCTTTCTTT.

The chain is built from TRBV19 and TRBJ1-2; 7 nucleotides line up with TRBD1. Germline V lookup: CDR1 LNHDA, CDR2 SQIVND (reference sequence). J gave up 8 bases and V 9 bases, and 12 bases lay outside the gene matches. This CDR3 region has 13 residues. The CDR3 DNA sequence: TGTGCCAGCAACCTAGGGGGCCTCGGGGGCTACACCTTC. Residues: CASNLGGLGGYTF. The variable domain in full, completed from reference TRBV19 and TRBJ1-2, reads DGGITQSPKYLFRKEGQNVTLSCEQNLNHDAMYWYRQDPGQGLRLIYYSQIVNDFQKGDIAEGYSVSREKKESFPLTVTSAQKNPTAFYLCASNLGGLGGYTFGSGTRLTVV.

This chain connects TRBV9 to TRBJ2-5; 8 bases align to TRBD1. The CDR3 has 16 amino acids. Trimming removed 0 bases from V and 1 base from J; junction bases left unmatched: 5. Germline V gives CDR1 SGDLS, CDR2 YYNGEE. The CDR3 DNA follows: TGTGCCAGCAGCGTAGTCCAGGGGGCAGCCCAAGAGACCCAGTACTTC. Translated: CASSVVQGAAQETQYF.

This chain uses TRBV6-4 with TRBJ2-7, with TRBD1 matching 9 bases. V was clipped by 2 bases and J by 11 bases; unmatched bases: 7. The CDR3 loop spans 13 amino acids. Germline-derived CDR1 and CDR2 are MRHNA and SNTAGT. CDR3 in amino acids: CASSDPTRDREYF. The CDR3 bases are TGTGCCAGCAGTGACCCTACCCGGGACAGGGAGTACTTC.

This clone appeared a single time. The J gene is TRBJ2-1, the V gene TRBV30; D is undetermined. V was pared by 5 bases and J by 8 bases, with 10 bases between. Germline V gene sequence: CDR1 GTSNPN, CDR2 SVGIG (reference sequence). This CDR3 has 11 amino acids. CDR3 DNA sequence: TGTGCCTGGCCGTCTGGGCATGAGCAGTTCTTC. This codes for CAWPSGHEQFF. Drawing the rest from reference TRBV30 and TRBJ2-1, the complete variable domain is SQTIHQWPATLVQPVGSPLSLECTVEGTSNPNLYWYRQAAGRGLQLLFYSVGIGQISSEVPQNLSASRPQDRQFILSSKKLLLSDSGFYLCAWPSGHEQFFGPGTRLTVL.

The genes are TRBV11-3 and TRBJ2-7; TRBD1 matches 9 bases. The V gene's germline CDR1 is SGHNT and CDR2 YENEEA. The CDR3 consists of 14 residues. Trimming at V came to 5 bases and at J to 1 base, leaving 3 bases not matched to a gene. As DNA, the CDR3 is TGTGCCAGCAGCAAGGGACAGGGTTCCTACGAGCAGTACTTC. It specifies CASSKGQGSYEQYF.

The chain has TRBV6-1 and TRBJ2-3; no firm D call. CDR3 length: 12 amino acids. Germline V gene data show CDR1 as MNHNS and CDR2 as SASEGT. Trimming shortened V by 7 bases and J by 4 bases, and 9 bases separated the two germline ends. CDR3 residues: CASKVEPDTQYF. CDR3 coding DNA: TGTGCCAGCAAGGTGGAGCCAGATACGCAGTATTTT.

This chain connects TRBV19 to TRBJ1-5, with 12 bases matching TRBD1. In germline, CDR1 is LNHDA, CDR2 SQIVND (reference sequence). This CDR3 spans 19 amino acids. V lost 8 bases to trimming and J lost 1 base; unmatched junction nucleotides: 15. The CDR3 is CASRHWGTGGTGSNQPQHF. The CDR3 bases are TGTGCCAGTCGCCATTGGGGGACAGGGGGCACTGGAAGCAATCAGCCCCAGCATTTT.

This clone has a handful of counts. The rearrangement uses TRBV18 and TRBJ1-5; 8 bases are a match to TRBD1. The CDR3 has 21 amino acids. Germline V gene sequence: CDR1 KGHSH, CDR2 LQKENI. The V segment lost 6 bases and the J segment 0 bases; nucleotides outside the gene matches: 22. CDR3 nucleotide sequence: TGTGCCAGCTCCCCTCTTCCCTCTTCGCCTGACAGGGGACTTAGCAATCAGCCCCAGCATTTT. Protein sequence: CASSPLPSSPDRGLSNQPQHF.

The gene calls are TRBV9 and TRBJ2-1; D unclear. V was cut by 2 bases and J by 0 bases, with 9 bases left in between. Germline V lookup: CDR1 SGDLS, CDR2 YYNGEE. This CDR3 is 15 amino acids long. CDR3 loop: CASSVYMSSYNEQFF. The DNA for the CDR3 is TGTGCCAGCAGCGTTTATATGAGCTCCTACAATGAGCAGTTCTTC.

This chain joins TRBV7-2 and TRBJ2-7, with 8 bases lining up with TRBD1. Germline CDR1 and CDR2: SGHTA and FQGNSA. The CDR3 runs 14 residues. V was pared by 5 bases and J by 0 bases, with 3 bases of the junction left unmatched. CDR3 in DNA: TGTGCCAGCAGCCTAACAGGGGGCTCCTACGAGCAGTACGTC. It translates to CASSLTGGSYEQYV.

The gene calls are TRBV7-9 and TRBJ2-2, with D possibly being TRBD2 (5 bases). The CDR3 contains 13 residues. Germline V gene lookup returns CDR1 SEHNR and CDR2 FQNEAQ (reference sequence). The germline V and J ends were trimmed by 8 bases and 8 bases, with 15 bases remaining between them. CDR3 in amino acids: CASEGPTSGELFF. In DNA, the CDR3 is TGTGCCAGCGAGGGCCCTACGTCTGGGGAGCTGTTTTTT. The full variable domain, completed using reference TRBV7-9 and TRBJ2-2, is DTGVSQNPRHKITKRGQNVTFRCDPISEHNRLYWYRQTLGQGPEFLTYFQNEAQLEKSRLLSDRFSAERPKGSFSTLEIQRTEQGDSAMYLCASEGPTSGELFFGEGSRLTVL.

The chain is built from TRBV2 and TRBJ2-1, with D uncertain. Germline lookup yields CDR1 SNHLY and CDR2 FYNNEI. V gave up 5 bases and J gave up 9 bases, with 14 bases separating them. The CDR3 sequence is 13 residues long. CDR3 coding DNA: TGTGCCAGCAGTCCCCGTTTGGGCGCTGAGCAGTTCTTC. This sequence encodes CASSPRLGAEQFF.

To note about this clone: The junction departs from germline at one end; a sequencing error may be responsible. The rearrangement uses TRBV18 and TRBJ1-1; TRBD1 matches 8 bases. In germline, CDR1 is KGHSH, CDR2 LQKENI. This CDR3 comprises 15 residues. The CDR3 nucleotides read TGTGCCAGCTCGCTCACAGGGGGGGAAGACACTGAAGCTTTTTTT. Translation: CASSLTGGEDTEAFF.

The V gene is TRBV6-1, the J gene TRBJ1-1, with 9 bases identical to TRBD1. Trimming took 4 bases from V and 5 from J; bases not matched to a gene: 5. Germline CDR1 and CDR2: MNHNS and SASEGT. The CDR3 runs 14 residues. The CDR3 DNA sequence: TGTGCCAGCAGTGGAACAGGGGGCAGAACTGAAGCTTTCTTT. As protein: CASSGTGGRTEAFF.

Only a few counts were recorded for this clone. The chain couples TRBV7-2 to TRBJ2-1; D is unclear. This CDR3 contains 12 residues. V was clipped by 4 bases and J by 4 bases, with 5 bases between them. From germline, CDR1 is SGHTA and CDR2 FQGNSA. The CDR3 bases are TGTGCCAGCAGCTCCTTTTACAATGAGCAGTTCTTC. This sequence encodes CASSSFYNEQFF. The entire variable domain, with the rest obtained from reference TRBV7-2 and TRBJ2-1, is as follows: GAGVSQSPSNKVTEKGKDVELRCDPISGHTALYWYRQSLGQGLEFLIYFQGNSAPDKSGLPSDRFSAERTGGSVSTLTIQRTQQEDSAVYLCASSSFYNEQFFGPGTRLTVL.

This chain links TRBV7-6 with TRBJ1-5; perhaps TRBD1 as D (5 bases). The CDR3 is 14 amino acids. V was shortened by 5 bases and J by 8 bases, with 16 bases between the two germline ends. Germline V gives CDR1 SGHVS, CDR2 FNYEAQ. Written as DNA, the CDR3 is TGTGCCAGCAGCGCCTCGGGGGGAGAAGAGCCCCAGCATTTT. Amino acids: CASSASGGEEPQHF. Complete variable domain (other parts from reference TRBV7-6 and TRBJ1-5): GAGVSQSPRYKVTKRGQDVALRCDPISGHVSLYWYRQALGQGPEFLTYFNYEAQQDKSGLPNDRFSAERPEGSISTLTIQRTEQRDSAMYRCASSASGGEEPQHFGDGTRLSIL.

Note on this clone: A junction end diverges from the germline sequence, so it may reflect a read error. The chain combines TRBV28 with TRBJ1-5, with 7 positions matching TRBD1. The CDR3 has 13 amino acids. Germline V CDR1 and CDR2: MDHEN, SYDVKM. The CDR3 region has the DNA TGTGCCAGCAGTTCCGCAATTCCCGGGACAGTTAATTTT. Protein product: CASSSAIPGTVNF.

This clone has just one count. The CDR3 coding sequence is TGTGCCAGCAGTCCCCGTCGGACAGGGAAGAACACTGAAGCTTTCTTT. Its translation: CASSPRRTGKNTEAFF. The chain links TRBV27 to TRBJ1-1; 8 nucleotides match TRBD1. Germline values: CDR1 MNHEY, CDR2 SMNVEV (reference sequence). The CDR3 contains 16 residues. Losses at the gene ends were 5 bases for V and 1 base for J; bases not matched to a gene: 9.

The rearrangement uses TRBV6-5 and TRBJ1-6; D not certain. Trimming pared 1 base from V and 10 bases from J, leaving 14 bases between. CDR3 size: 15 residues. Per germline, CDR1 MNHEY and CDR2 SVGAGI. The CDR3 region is CASSYLGSSGSPLHF. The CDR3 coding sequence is TGTGCCAGCAGTTACTTAGGGTCCTCGGGGTCACCCCTCCACTTT.

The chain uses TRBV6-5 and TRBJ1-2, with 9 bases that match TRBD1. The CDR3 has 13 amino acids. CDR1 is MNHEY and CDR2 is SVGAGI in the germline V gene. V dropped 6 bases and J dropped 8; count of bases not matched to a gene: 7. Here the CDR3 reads CASSIGDRDGYTF. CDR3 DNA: TGTGCCAGCAGCATCGGGGACAGGGACGGCTACACCTTC.

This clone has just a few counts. CDR3 sequence reads: CASSDRGGEKLFF. In DNA, the CDR3 is TGCGCCAGCAGTGATAGAGGCGGTGAAAAACTGTTTTTT. This chain joins TRBV10-1 and TRBJ1-4; D uncertain. This CDR3 has 13 residues. V was shortened by 3 bases and J by 7 bases, with 9 bases between the two germline ends. Germline assignment: CDR1 WNHNN and CDR2 SYGVQD (reference sequence).